This T cell receptor beta chain was recovered during a study of cytomegalovirus exposure and HLA in healthy donors. Study results and limitations: The authors excluded some V segments, including TRBV6-2 and TRBV6-3, as indistinguishable. Segments of the TCR beta V type were, in most cases, productive about 87% or about 30% of the time in an earlier analysis. In a later analysis, an Asian-associated ancestry cluster reportedly showed fewer N-insertions than the roughly 730-donor mean.

This clone is a singleton in its sample. The antigen remains undetermined. The PCR was carried out with 60 Vbeta primers and 13 Jbeta primers. TCRdb's copy holds only in-frame clones and misses some; the assay was immunoSEQ multiplex PCR. The sample includes about 81,000 clones, 70% to 80% of them seen just once. This CDR3 is 14 amino acids long. The ends lost 7 bases at V and 0 bases at J; junction bases unmatched: 7. Germline CDR1 is SQVTM and CDR2 is ANQGSEA. The sample comprised PBMCs. This receptor was obtained from a man in his fifties or sixties in good health and CMV-seropositive. The rearrangement links TRBV29-1 to TRBJ2-3; 7 nucleotides match TRBD1. Here the CDR3 reads CSGDRASSTDTQYF. The CDR3 nucleotides are TGCAGCGGTGACAGGGCGTCGAGCACAGATACGCAGTATTTT.